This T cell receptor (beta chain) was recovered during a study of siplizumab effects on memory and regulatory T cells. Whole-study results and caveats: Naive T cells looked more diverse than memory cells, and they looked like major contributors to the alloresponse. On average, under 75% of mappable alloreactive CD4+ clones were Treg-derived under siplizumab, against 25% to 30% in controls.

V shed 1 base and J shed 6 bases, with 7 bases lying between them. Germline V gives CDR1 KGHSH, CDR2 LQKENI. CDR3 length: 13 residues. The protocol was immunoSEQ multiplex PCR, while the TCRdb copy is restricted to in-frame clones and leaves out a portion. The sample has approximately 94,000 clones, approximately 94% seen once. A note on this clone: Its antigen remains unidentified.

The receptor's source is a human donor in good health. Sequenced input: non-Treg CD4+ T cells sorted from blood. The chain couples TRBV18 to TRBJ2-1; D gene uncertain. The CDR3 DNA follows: TGTGCCAGCTCACCACAGTCAATCAATGAGCAGTTCTTC. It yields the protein CASSPQSINEQFF.